Each of the 20 T cell receptor beta chains below was sequenced from the same sample in a study of monozygotic twins with inflammatory bowel disease. TCRdb re-analyzed the 5' RACE reads; it lists each CDR3 protein once, without DNA. The data show 350,000 to 500,000 distinct CDR3 sequences, and the top ten clones hold 2% to 2.5%. The sequencing input was blood. These TCRs come from a human donor with ulcerative colitis or Crohn's disease, or a healthy co-twin of an affected twin (not recorded which).

The chain is built from TRBV20-1 and TRBJ2-5; there is no DNA to check the TCRdb D call of TRBD2. CDR3 length equals 13 residues. CDR1 DFQATT and CDR2 SNEGSKA come from the germline V gene (reference sequence). The CDR3 here is CSASRQFQETQYF.

The rearrangement joins TRBV5-1 to TRBJ1-1; TCRdb indicates TRBD1, and absent DNA this call remains unverified. The CDR3 loop spans 21 amino acids. Germline V gene data show CDR1 as SGHRS and CDR2 as YFSETQ. This CDR3 is CASSWGGWDGRSTQMNTEAFF.

This chain connects TRBV7-2 to TRBJ1-1; TCRdb lists TRBD1, though no DNA is available to test this call. Per the germline V gene, CDR1 is SGHTA and CDR2 is FQGNSA. This CDR3 contains 15 residues. CDR3 protein: CASSSVTGWHTEAFF.

CDR3 sequence reads: CASSDRGMNTEAFF. The chain has TRBV6-6 and TRBJ1-1; TCRdb lists TRBD1, though no DNA is available to test this call. The CDR3 contains 14 residues. Germline-derived CDR1 and CDR2 are MNHNY and SVGAGI (reference sequence).

The rearrangement joins TRBV9 to TRBJ2-2; TCRdb's assignment of TRBD2 cannot be checked, as there is no DNA. The CDR3 covers 15 residues. Germline V CDR1 and CDR2: SGDLS, YYNGEE. This chain's CDR3 is CASSVQSLSAGELFF.

V gene TRBV20-1 combines with J gene TRBJ1-2; the TRBD1 assignment by TCRdb is unverifiable without DNA. CDR3 size: 15 residues. Germline V lookup: CDR1 DFQATT, CDR2 SNEGSKA (reference sequence). The CDR3 loop reads CSARDRREGNYGYTF.

This rearrangement joins TRBV2 to TRBJ2-5; TCRdb's D gene call, TRBD2, goes unchecked for lack of DNA. The CDR3 consists of 17 residues. Per germline, CDR1 SNHLY and CDR2 FYNNEI. This CDR3 is CASTGLWTSALQETQYF.

V is TRBV29-1 and J is TRBJ2-7. CDR1 and CDR2 (germline): SQVTM, ANQGSEA. This CDR3 is 12 amino acids long. CDR3 residues: CSVGVDLYEQYF.

This chain connects TRBV19 to TRBJ1-4; absent DNA, TCRdb's TRBD1 call cannot be checked. There are 16 residues in the CDR3. Germline CDR1 reads LNHDA; CDR2 reads SQIVND (reference sequence). This CDR3 reads CASSPRDVLKGEKLFF. Together with reference TRBV19 and TRBJ1-4, the CDR3 gives the full variable domain: DGGITQSPKYLFRKEGQNVTLSCEQNLNHDAMYWYRQDPGQGLRLIYYSQIVNDFQKGDIAEGYSVSREKKESFPLTVTSAQKNPTAFYLCASSPRDVLKGEKLFFGSGTQLSVL.

This chain joins TRBV6-1 and TRBJ2-1; TCRdb indicates TRBD2, and absent DNA this call remains unverified. The germline gives CDR1 MNHNS, CDR2 SASEGT. The CDR3 covers 16 residues. This chain's CDR3 is CASSDGRGTQAGEQFF.

The V call is TRBV9, the J call TRBJ2-3; TCRdb names TRBD1, which stays unverified in the absence of DNA. Looked up from germline, CDR1 is SGDLS and CDR2 is YYNGEE. CDR3 length: 17 residues. The CDR3 sequence: CASSVLALPGSTDTQYF.

The V gene is TRBV20-1, the J gene TRBJ2-6. In germline, CDR1 is DFQATT, CDR2 SNEGSKA (reference sequence). The CDR3 has 16 residues. CDR3 residues: CSADQGLDSGANVLTF.

The CDR3: CASSQPRTGVNIQYF. The chain recombines TRBV11-2 with TRBJ2-4; TCRdb picks TRBD1, but there is no DNA to check that call. The CDR3 runs 15 residues. Germline V gene lookup returns CDR1 SGHAT and CDR2 FQNNGV.

The chain employs TRBV6-2 or TRBV6-3 and TRBJ2-1; TCRdb's D call of TRBD2 is untestable without DNA. The CDR3 runs to 14 residues. Germline CDR1 and CDR2: MNHEY and SVGEGT. The CDR3: CASSYSGSYNEQFF.

V is TRBV6-1 and J is TRBJ1-5; TCRdb proposes TRBD1, but this gene call is untestable without DNA. Germline loops: CDR1 MNHNS, CDR2 SASEGT. The CDR3 is 14 residues long. The chain's CDR3 is CASSDGDIQLAQHF.

The chain uses TRBV7-2 and TRBJ1-2. The CDR3 covers 11 residues. From germline, CDR1 is SGHTA and CDR2 FQGNSA. The CDR3 loop reads CASWDSVSYTF.

The chain employs TRBV18 and TRBJ2-7; without DNA, the TCRdb call of TRBD1 cannot be checked. This CDR3 comprises 14 residues. The V gene's germline CDR1 is KGHSH and CDR2 LQKENI. The CDR3 spells CASSSGTAYYEQYF.

The chain has TRBV20-1 and TRBJ2-1; TCRdb outputs TRBD1, but without DNA this stays unchecked. This CDR3 is 15 amino acids long. The germline V gene encodes CDR1 DFQATT and CDR2 SNEGSKA (reference sequence). The CDR3 reads CSAPPGGSLLDEQFF.

The gene calls are TRBV5-6 and TRBJ2-3. The germline gives CDR1 SGHDT, CDR2 YYEEEE. The CDR3 is 12 residues long. CDR3 loop: CASSNHPDTQYF.

The rearrangement links TRBV20-1 to TRBJ1-6; TCRdb's assignment of TRBD1 cannot be checked, as there is no DNA. CDR3 size: 16 residues. Germline loops: CDR1 DFQATT, CDR2 SNEGSKA (reference sequence). CDR3 sequence: CSARGQGNSYNSPLHF.